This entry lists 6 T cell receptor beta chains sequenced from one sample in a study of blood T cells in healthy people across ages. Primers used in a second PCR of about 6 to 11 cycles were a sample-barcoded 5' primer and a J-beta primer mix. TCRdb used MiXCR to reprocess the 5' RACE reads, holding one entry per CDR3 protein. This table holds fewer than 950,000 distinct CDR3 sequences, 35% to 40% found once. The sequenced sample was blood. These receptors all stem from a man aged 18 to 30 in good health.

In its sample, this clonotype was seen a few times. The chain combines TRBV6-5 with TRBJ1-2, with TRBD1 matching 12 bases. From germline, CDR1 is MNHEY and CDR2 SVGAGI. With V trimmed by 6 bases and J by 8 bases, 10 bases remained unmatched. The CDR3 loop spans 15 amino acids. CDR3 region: CASRPQGQGARGYTF. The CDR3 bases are TGTGCCAGCAGACCCCAGGGACAGGGGGCGAGGGGCTACACCTTC.

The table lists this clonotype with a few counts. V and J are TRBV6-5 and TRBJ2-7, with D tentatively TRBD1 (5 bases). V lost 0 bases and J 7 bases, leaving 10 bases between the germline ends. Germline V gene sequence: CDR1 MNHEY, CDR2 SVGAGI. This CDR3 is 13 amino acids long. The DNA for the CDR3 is TGTGCCAGCAGTTACTCGCCCCAGGGTGAGCAGTACTTC. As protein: CASSYSPQGEQYF.

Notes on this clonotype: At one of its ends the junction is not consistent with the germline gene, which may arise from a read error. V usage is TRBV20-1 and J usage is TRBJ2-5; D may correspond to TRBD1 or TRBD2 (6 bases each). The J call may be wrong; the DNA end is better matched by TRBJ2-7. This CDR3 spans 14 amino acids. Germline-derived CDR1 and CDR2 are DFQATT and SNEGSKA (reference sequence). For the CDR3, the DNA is TGCAGTGCTAGAGAAGGGGGGCCCTCCTCCGAGCAGTACTTC. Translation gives CSAREGGPSSEQYF.

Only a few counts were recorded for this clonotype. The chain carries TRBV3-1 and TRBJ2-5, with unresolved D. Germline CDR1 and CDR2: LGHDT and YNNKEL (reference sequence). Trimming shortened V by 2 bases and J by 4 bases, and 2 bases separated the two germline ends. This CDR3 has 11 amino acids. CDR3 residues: CASSQTETQYF. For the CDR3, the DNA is TGTGCCAGCAGCCAAACAGAGACCCAGTACTTC.

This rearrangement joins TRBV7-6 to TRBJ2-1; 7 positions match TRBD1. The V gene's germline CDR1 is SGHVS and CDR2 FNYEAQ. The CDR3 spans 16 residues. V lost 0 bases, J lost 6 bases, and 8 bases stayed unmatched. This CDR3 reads CASSLASGGSFNEQFF. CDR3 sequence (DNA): TGTGCCAGCAGCTTAGCCTCAGGGGGTTCGTTCAATGAGCAGTTCTTC.

The DNA of the CDR3 is TGTGCCAGCAGTCCCAACAGAGGAGGGAAGCAGTATTTT. Protein sequence: CASSPNRGGKQYF. The gene calls are TRBV28 and TRBJ2-3; weak D call: TRBD2 (6 bases). Germline V gene lookup returns CDR1 MDHEN and CDR2 SYDVKM. The V end was cut by 5 bases, the J end by 11 bases, with 17 bases between. The CDR3 spans 13 residues.